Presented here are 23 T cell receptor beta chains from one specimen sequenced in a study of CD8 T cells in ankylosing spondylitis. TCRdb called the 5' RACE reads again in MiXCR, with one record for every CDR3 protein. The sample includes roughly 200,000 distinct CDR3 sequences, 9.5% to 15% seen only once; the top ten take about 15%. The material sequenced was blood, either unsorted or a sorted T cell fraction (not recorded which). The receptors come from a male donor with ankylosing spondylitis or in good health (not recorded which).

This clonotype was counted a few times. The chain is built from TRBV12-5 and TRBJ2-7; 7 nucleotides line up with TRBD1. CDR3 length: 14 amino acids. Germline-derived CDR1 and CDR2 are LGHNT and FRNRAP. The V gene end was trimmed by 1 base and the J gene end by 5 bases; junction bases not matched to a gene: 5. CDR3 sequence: CASGLATDRDEQYF. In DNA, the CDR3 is TGTGCTAGTGGTTTGGCTACTGACAGGGACGAGCAGTACTTC.

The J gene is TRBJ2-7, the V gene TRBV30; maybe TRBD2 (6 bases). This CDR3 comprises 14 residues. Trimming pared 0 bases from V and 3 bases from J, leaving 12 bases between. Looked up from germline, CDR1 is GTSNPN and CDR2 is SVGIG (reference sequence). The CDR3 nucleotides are TGTGCCTGGAGTGTAGGCCCTAGCGTCTACGAGCAGTACTTC. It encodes CAWSVGPSVYEQYF.

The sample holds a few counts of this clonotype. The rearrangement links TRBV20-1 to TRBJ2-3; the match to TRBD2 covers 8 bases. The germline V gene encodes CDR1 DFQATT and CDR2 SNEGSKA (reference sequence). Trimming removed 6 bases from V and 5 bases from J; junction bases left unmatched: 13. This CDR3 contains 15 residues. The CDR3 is CSADGLAQRKDTQYF. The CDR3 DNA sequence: TGCAGTGCCGATGGACTAGCTCAGAGGAAAGATACGCAGTATTTT.

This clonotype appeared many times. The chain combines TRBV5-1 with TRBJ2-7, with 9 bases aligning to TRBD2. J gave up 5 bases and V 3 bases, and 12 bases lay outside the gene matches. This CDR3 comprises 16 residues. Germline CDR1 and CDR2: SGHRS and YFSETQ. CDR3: CASSSLAGTNGDEQYF. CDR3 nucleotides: TGCGCCAGCAGCTCTCTAGCGGGGACGAATGGGGACGAGCAGTACTTC. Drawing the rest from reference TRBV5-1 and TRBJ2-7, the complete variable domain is KAGVTQTPRYLIKTRGQQVTLSCSPISGHRSVSWYQQTPGQGLQFLFEYFSETQRNKGNFPGRFSGRQFSNSRSEMNVSTLELGDSALYLCASSSLAGTNGDEQYFGPGTRLTVT.

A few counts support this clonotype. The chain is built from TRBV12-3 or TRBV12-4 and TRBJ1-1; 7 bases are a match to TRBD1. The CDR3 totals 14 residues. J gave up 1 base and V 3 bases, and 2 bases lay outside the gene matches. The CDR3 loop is CASSFNRGNTEAFF. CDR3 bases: TGTGCCAGCAGTTTTAACAGGGGGAACACTGAAGCTTTCTTT.

The CDR3, as DNA: TGTGCCAGCAGTTTACTTGGGACTAGCGGGAGTGAGCAGTTCTTC. It encodes CASSLLGTSGSEQFF. The rearrangement uses TRBV12-3 or TRBV12-4 and TRBJ2-1; 14 bases are shared with TRBD2. The CDR3 spans 15 residues. The V and J ends lost 2 bases and 9 bases, in that order; junction bases with no gene match: 3.

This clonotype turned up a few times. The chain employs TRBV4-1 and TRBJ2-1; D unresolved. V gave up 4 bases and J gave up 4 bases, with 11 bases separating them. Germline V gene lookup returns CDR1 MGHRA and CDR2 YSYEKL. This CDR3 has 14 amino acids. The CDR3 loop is CASSPAPIYNEQFF. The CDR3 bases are TGCGCCAGCAGCCCCGCACCGATTTACAATGAGCAGTTCTTC.

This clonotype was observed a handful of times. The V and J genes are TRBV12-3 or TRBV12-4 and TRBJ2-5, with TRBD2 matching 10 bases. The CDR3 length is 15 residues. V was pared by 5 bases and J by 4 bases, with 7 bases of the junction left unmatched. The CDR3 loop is CASSDLAGEIETQYF. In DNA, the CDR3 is TGTGCCAGCAGTGACCTAGCGGGAGAAATAGAGACCCAGTACTTC.

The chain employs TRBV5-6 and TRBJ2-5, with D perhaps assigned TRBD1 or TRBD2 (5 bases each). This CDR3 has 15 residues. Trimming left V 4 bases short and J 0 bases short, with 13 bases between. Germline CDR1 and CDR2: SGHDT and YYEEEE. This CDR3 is CASSPGPTYQETQYF. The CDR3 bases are TGTGCCAGCAGCCCGGGGCCTACTTACCAAGAGACCCAGTACTTC. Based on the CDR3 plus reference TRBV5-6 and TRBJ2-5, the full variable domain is DAGVTQSPTHLIKTRGQQVTLRCSPKSGHDTVSWYQQALGQGPQFIFQYYEEEERQRGNFPDRFSGHQFPNYSSELNVNALLLGDSALYLCASSPGPTYQETQYFGPGTRLLVL.

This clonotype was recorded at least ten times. CDR3 in amino acids: CASSSGQGAYEQYF. Here the CDR3 DNA reads TGCGCCAGCAGCTCGGGACAGGGTGCCTACGAGCAGTACTTC. The chain has TRBV5-1 and TRBJ2-7; 9 nucleotides agree with TRBD1. Germline CDR1 reads SGHRS; CDR2 reads YFSETQ. The CDR3 is 14 residues long. V shed 3 bases and J 2 bases; nucleotides not matched to a gene: 3.

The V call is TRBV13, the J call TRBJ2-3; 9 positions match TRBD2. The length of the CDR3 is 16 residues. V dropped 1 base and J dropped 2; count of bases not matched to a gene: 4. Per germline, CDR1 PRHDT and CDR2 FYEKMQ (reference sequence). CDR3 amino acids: CASSLERLAATDTQYF. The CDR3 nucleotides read TGTGCCAGCAGCTTAGAACGACTAGCGGCCACAGATACGCAGTATTTT.

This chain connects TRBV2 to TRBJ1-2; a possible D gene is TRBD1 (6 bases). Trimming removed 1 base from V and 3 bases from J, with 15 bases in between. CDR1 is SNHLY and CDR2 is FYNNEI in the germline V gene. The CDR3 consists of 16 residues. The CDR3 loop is CASSEGQGRIHYGYTF. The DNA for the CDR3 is TGTGCCAGCAGTGAAGGTCAGGGGCGCATTCACTATGGCTACACCTTC. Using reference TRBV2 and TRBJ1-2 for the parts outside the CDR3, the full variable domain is EPEVTQTPSHQVTQMGQEVILRCVPISNHLYFYWYRQILGQKVEFLVSFYNNEISEKSEIFDDQFSVERPDGSNFTLKIRSTKLEDSAMYFCASSEGQGRIHYGYTFGSGTRLTVV.

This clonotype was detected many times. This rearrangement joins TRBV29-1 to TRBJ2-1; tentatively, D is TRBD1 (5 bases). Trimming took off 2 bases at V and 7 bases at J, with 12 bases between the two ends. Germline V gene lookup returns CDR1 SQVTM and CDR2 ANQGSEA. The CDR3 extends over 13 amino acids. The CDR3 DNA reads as TGCAGCGTTGAAAAAGGGGCTCCAAATGAGCAGTTCTTC. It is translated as CSVEKGAPNEQFF.

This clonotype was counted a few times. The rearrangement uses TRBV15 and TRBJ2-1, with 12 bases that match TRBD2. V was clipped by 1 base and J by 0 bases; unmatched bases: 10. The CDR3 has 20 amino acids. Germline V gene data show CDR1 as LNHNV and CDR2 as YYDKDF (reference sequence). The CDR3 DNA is TGTGCCACCAGCAGAGCCGGGACTAGCGGGTGGCTGAGCTCCTACAATGAGCAGTTCTTC. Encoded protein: CATSRAGTSGWLSSYNEQFF.

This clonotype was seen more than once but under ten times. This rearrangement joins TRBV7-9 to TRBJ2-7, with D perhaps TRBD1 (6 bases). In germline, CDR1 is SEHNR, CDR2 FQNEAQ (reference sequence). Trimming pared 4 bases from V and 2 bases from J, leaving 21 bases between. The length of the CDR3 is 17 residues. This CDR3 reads CASSSRPRQEKTYEQYF. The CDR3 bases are TGTGCCAGCAGCTCCCGCCCCCGACAGGAGAAAACCTACGAGCAGTACTTC.

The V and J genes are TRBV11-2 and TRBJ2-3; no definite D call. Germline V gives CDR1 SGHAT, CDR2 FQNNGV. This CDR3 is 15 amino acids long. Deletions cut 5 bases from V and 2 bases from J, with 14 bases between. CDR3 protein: CASSPNTSPTDTQYF. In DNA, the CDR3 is TGTGCCAGCAGCCCAAATACCAGTCCCACAGATACGCAGTATTTT.

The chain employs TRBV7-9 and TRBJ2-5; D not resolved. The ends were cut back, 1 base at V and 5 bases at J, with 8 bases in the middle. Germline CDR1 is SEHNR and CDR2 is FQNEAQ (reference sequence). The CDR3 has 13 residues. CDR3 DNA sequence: TGTGCCAGCAGCTTAGGTACATTTGAGACCCAGTACTTC. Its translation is CASSLGTFETQYF.

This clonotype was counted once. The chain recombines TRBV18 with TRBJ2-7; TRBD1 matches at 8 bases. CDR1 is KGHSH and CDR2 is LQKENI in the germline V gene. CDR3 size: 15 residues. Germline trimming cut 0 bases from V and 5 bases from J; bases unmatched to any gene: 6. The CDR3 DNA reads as TGTGCCAGCTCACCACCGGCGGGACAGGCAAACGAGCAGTACTTC. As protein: CASSPPAGQANEQYF.

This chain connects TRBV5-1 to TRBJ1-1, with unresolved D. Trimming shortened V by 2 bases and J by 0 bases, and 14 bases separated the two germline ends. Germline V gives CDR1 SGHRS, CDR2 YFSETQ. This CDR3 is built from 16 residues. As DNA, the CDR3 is TGCGCCAGCAGCTTTAGCGACGGGAAGTTGAACACTGAAGCTTTCTTT. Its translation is CASSFSDGKLNTEAFF.

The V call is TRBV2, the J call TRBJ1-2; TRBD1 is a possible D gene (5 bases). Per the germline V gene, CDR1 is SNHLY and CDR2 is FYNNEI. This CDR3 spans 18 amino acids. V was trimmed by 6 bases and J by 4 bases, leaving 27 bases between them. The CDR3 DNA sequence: TGTGCCAGCAGCACGGACCGGGACCGGGGCATTGTGGGCTATGGCTACACCTTC. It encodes CASSTDRDRGIVGYGYTF. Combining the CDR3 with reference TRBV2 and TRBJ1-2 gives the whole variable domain EPEVTQTPSHQVTQMGQEVILRCVPISNHLYFYWYRQILGQKVEFLVSFYNNEISEKSEIFDDQFSVERPDGSNFTLKIRSTKLEDSAMYFCASSTDRDRGIVGYGYTFGSGTRLTVV.

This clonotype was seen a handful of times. The CDR3 spells CASSYSQGSNYGYTF. The CDR3 coding sequence is TGTGCCAGCAGTTACTCCCAGGGGTCTAACTATGGCTACACCTTC. V is TRBV6-5 and J is TRBJ1-2, with D possibly matching TRBD1 (6 bases). The germline V gene encodes CDR1 MNHEY and CDR2 SVGAGI. V was cut by 0 bases and J by 0 bases, with 8 bases left in between. The CDR3 consists of 15 residues.

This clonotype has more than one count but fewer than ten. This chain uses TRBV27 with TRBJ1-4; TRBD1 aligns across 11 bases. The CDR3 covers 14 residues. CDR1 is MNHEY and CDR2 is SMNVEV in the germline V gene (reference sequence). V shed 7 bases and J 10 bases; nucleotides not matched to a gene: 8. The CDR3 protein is CASTLLGQGGKLFF. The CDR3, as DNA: TGTGCCAGCACCCTCCTGGGACAGGGGGGAAAACTGTTTTTT.

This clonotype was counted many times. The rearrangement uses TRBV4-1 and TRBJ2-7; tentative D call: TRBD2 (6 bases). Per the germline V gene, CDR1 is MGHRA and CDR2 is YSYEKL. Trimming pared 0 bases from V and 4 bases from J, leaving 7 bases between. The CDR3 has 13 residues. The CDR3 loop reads CASSQEGRYEQYF. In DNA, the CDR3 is TGCGCCAGCAGCCAAGAAGGGAGGTACGAGCAGTACTTC.